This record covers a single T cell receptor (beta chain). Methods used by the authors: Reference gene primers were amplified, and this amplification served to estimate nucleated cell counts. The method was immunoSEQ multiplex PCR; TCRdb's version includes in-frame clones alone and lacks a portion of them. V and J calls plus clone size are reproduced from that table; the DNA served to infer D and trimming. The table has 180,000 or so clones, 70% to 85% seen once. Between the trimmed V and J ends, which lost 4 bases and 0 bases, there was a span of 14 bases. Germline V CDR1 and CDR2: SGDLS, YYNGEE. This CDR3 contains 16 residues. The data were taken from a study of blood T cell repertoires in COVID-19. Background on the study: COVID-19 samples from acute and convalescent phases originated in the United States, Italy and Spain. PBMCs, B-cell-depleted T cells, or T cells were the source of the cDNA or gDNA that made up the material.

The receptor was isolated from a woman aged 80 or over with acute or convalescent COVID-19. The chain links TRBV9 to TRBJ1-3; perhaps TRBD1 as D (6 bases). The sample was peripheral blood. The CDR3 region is CASSPRQVYSGNTIYF. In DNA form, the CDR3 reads TGTGCCAGCAGCCCGCGACAGGTCTACTCTGGAAACACCATATATTTT.